Presented here are 29 T cell receptor beta chains from one specimen sequenced in a study of graft-versus-host responses after intestinal transplantation. Their specific antigens are unknown. Generated by immunoSEQ multiplex PCR, the TCRdb table keeps only in-frame clones and is missing some. Among about 26,000 clones listed, roughly 82% were seen once. This specimen consisted of unstimulated CD4+ T cells sorted from spleen or lymph node cells, obtained before intestinal transplant. These receptor sequences come from a human donor who received an intestinal transplant.

The chain joins TRBV10-3 to TRBJ2-3; 10 bases align to TRBD1. The CDR3 runs 14 residues. V trimming: 6 bases; J trimming: 3 bases; junction bases outside the gene matches: 3. Germline V gives CDR1 ENHRY, CDR2 SYGVKD. In nucleotides, the CDR3 is TGTGCCATCAGCTTGGGACAGGGGACAGATACGCAGTATTTT. Translated: CAISLGQGTDTQYF.

CDR3 loop: CATLAGGWTDTQYF. The CDR3 DNA reads TGTGCCACCTTAGCGGGGGGCTGGACAGATACGCAGTATTTT. The rearrangement links TRBV28 to TRBJ2-3, with 10 bases matching TRBD2. Looked up from germline, CDR1 is MDHEN and CDR2 is SYDVKM. The CDR3 spans 14 residues. V shed 10 bases and J 3 bases; nucleotides not matched to a gene: 7.

The chain combines TRBV6-5 with TRBJ1-6, with 7 bases that match TRBD1. The CDR3 has 15 residues. Germline V CDR1 and CDR2: MNHEY, SVGAGI. Trimming took 7 bases from V and 10 from J; bases not matched to a gene: 13. CDR3 in DNA: TGTGCCAGCACTCTACTCGACAGGGATAGGTCACCCCTCCACTTT. Translated: CASTLLDRDRSPLHF.

The sample holds one count of this clone. J is TRBJ2-7 and V is TRBV5-1, with 9 nucleotides matching TRBD1. This CDR3 spans 15 amino acids. V was pared by 4 bases and J by 4 bases, with 9 bases of the junction left unmatched. Germline CDR1 SGHRS, CDR2 YFSETQ. The CDR3, as DNA: TGCGCCAGCAGCCCGGACAGGGGAGGAAGTTACGAGCAGTACTTC. Amino acid sequence: CASSPDRGGSYEQYF.

The chain combines TRBV18 with TRBJ1-5; no clear D. V shed 2 bases and J shed 1 base, with 6 bases lying between them. Germline V lookup: CDR1 KGHSH, CDR2 LQKENI. The CDR3 contains 14 residues. In DNA form, the CDR3 reads TGTGCCAGCTCACCATCGAAAAGCAATCAGCCCCAGCATTTT. Translated, it gives CASSPSKSNQPQHF.

This clone has a handful of counts. This sequence joins TRBV28 and TRBJ2-2, with TRBD2 matching 8 bases. CDR3 size: 14 residues. Germline CDR1 is MDHEN and CDR2 is SYDVKM. V was pared by 7 bases and J by 5 bases, with 6 bases of the junction left unmatched. The chain's CDR3 is CASTTPGGTGELFF. CDR3 DNA: TGTGCCAGCACCACCCCGGGGGGGACCGGGGAGCTGTTTTTT.

This clone has a handful of counts. The chain combines TRBV9 with TRBJ2-1; D remains ambiguous. The CDR3 has 14 amino acids. CDR1 SGDLS and CDR2 YYNGEE come from the germline V gene. V was clipped by 4 bases and J by 0 bases, with 8 bases between them. CDR3 in amino acids: CASSSLSSYNEQFF. CDR3 DNA sequence: TGTGCCAGCAGCTCCCTGAGCTCCTACAATGAGCAGTTCTTC.

V usage is TRBV6-6 and J usage is TRBJ2-3; TRBD1 matches 7 bases. Losses at the gene ends were 11 bases for V and 4 bases for J; bases not matched to a gene: 6. CDR3 length: 12 residues. The germline CDR1 and CDR2 sequences are MNHNY and SVGAGI (reference sequence). The CDR3 is CAGLTGPDTQYF. The CDR3 nucleotides are TGTGCCGGGCTGACAGGGCCAGATACGCAGTATTTT.

The chain joins TRBV18 to TRBJ2-5; 9 bases are a match to TRBD1. Germline-derived CDR1 and CDR2 are KGHSH and LQKENI. The trim removed 3 bases at V and 5 bases at J, leaving 13 bases unmatched. The CDR3 consists of 17 residues. The CDR3 bases are TGTGCCAGCTCACCCCTTCCGGGACAGGGAATATTTGAGACCCAGTACTTC. Its translation: CASSPLPGQGIFETQYF.

The rearrangement uses TRBV6-5 and TRBJ1-1; D is perhaps TRBD1 (6 bases). The CDR3 spans 15 residues. Trimming pared 1 base from V and 3 bases from J, leaving 12 bases between. CDR1 is MNHEY and CDR2 is SVGAGI in the germline V gene. The chain's CDR3 is CASSYFGGSHTEAFF. The CDR3 region has the DNA TGTGCCAGCAGTTACTTCGGGGGCTCGCACACTGAAGCTTTCTTT.

This clone appeared a single time. V and J are TRBV5-4 and TRBJ2-3, with 9 bases matching TRBD2. Germline V gene sequence: CDR1 SGHNT, CDR2 YYREEE (reference sequence). The ends lost 5 bases at V and 1 base at J; junction bases unmatched: 11. The CDR3 is made up of 17 amino acids. The CDR3 DNA sequence: TGTGCCAGCAGGCTGACCGTGTTAGCGGGGGGCACAGATACGCAGTATTTT. Translation: CASRLTVLAGGTDTQYF. The variable domain in full, with the rest retrieved from reference TRBV5-4 and TRBJ2-3, is ETGVTQSPTHLIKTRGQQVTLRCSSQSGHNTVSWYQQALGQGPQFIFQYYREEENGRGNFPPRFSGLQFPNYSSELNVNALELDDSALYLCASRLTVLAGGTDTQYFGPGTRLTVL.

The chain couples TRBV19 to TRBJ1-4; possibly TRBD1 for D (5 bases). CDR1 is LNHDA, CDR2 SQIVND, per germline (reference sequence). This CDR3 contains 13 residues. With 2 bases removed from V and 6 bases from J, the gap between germline ends came to 7 bases. The CDR3 loop reads CASSIPGHEKLFF. CDR3 nucleotide sequence: TGTGCCAGTAGTATACCGGGACATGAAAAACTGTTTTTT.

The chain employs TRBV4-1 and TRBJ1-3, with a weak D call TRBD1 (5 bases). V lost 1 base to trimming and J lost 0 bases, with 19 bases between them. CDR1 MGHRA and CDR2 YSYEKL come from the germline V gene. The CDR3 is 19 residues long. CDR3 sequence: CASSQALVGVTNSGNTIYF. In nucleotides, the CDR3 is TGCGCCAGCAGCCAAGCCCTGGTGGGGGTCACTAACTCTGGAAACACCATATATTTT.

The V call is TRBV5-4, the J call TRBJ1-3; 9 nucleotides agree with TRBD1. Germline V gene sequence: CDR1 SGHNT, CDR2 YYREEE (reference sequence). V lost 4 bases and J lost 2; bases outside the gene matches: 1. This CDR3 region has 14 residues. CDR3 protein: CASSRQGAGNTIYF. CDR3 DNA: TGTGCCAGCAGCCGACAGGGGGCTGGAAACACCATATATTTT.

This chain uses TRBV7-4 with TRBJ2-5, with D possibly TRBD2 on 6 matching bases. V was clipped by 5 bases and J by 7 bases, with 23 bases between them. The CDR3 is 16 amino acids. Germline V gene sequence: CDR1 SGHVT, CDR2 SQSDAQ. The CDR3 spells CASSALRDWKGATQYF. The CDR3 DNA reads TGTGCCAGCAGCGCTCTCCGGGACTGGAAAGGGGCGACCCAGTACTTC.

The genes are TRBV2 and TRBJ2-7; the match to TRBD1 covers 7 bases. This CDR3 comprises 15 residues. Per the germline V gene, CDR1 is SNHLY and CDR2 is FYNNEI. V lost 5 bases to trimming and J lost 2 bases; unmatched junction nucleotides: 9. Here the CDR3 DNA reads TGTGCCAGCAGTTATGGACAGGTTGTTGCCTACGAGCAGTACTTC. Translated: CASSYGQVVAYEQYF.

J is TRBJ1-1 and V is TRBV6-5; the D is unclear. V lost 7 bases and J 0 bases, leaving 15 bases between the germline ends. Germline V CDR1 and CDR2: MNHEY, SVGAGI. This CDR3 has 15 residues. DNA of the CDR3: TGTGCCAGCACCCGGATAGGAGGCATGAACACTGAAGCTTTCTTT. It translates to CASTRIGGMNTEAFF.

The CDR3 bases are TGCAGTGCGGGACACTATGGCTACACCTTC. Amino acids: CSAGHYGYTF. This chain joins TRBV20-1 and TRBJ1-2; D may be TRBD1 (5 bases). The CDR3 runs to 10 residues. In germline, CDR1 is DFQATT, CDR2 SNEGSKA (reference sequence). V was cut by 6 bases and J by 3 bases, with 5 bases left in between.

The chain links TRBV19 to TRBJ2-1; D perhaps matches TRBD2 (5 bases). CDR1 LNHDA and CDR2 SQIVND come from the germline V gene (reference sequence). The CDR3 has 15 amino acids. Trimming left V 3 bases short and J 3 bases short, with 12 bases between. The CDR3 reads CASSISGENYNEQFF. In DNA form, the CDR3 reads TGTGCCAGTAGTATTAGTGGGGAGAACTACAATGAGCAGTTCTTC.

This clone was observed a single time. The V gene is TRBV4-1, the J gene TRBJ2-3, with TRBD2 matching over 12 bases. Germline V gene sequence: CDR1 MGHRA, CDR2 YSYEKL. The CDR3 runs to 16 residues. V dropped 4 bases and J dropped 2; count of bases not matched to a gene: 4. DNA of the CDR3: TGCGCCAGCAGCCGAGGACTAGCGGGGCTCACAGATACGCAGTATTTT. It is translated as CASSRGLAGLTDTQYF.

CDR3 amino acids: CASSLIASGSRDEQFF. In DNA, the CDR3 is TGTGCCAGCAGCTTAATCGCTAGCGGGAGCAGGGATGAGCAGTTCTTC. The V and J genes are TRBV7-3 and TRBJ2-1; 10 bases match TRBD2. J was trimmed by 8 bases and V by 1 base; bases with no gene match: 8. CDR1 is SGHTA, CDR2 FQGTGA, per germline. The CDR3 consists of 16 residues.

The rearrangement links TRBV28 to TRBJ1-5; 7 positions match TRBD1. The CDR3 contains 17 residues. V shed 11 bases, J shed 2 bases, and the junction held 18 bases outside the gene matches. Germline CDR1 and CDR2: MDHEN and SYDVKM. CDR3 sequence: CASGGYAFETGNQPQHF. Here the CDR3 DNA reads TGTGCCTCAGGGGGGTATGCTTTCGAAACCGGCAATCAGCCCCAGCATTTT.

V and J are TRBV20-1 and TRBJ2-5; D call uncertain. Germline CDR1 and CDR2: DFQATT and SNEGSKA (reference sequence). There are 11 residues in the CDR3. V lost 3 bases to trimming and J lost 4 bases, with 6 bases between them. The CDR3 DNA sequence: TGCAGTGCTAGTCCTTTAGAGACCCAGTACTTC. It encodes CSASPLETQYF.

The chain combines TRBV5-4 with TRBJ1-1, with a tentative D call TRBD1 (6 bases). The V gene's germline CDR1 is SGHNT and CDR2 YYREEE (reference sequence). This CDR3 spans 13 amino acids. The germline V and J ends were trimmed by 5 bases and 1 base, with 9 bases remaining between them. The DNA of the CDR3 is TGTGCCAGCAGGCCGGACAGGAACACTGAAGCTTTCTTT. This sequence encodes CASRPDRNTEAFF.

A single count supports this clone. This chain joins TRBV6-8 and TRBJ2-7; D not resolved. V was shortened by 10 bases and J by 4 bases, with 5 bases between the two germline ends. Germline lookup yields CDR1 MNHGY and CDR2 SAAAGT. The CDR3 contains 9 residues. For the CDR3, the DNA is TGTGCCACGGGTTACGAGCAGTACTTC. The encoded protein is CATGYEQYF.

This clone was seen only a few times. Other DNA sequences in the sample encode the same CDR3. The chain joins TRBV5-1 to TRBJ1-2; no firm D call. Germline values: CDR1 SGHRS, CDR2 YFSETQ. Trimming pared 4 bases from V and 6 bases from J, leaving 10 bases between. CDR3 size: 12 residues. As DNA, the CDR3 is TGCGCCAGCAGCCCGGGCGGTGATGGCTACACCTTC. Translated: CASSPGGDGYTF. Full variable domain (rest looked up from reference TRBV5-1 and TRBJ1-2): KAGVTQTPRYLIKTRGQQVTLSCSPISGHRSVSWYQQTPGQGLQFLFEYFSETQRNKGNFPGRFSGRQFSNSRSEMNVSTLELGDSALYLCASSPGGDGYTFGSGTRLTVV.

The J gene is TRBJ2-1, the V gene TRBV5-1, with TRBD2 matching over 8 bases. This CDR3 has 13 residues. V gave up 4 bases and J gave up 9 bases; unmatched junction bases: 6. The V gene's germline CDR1 is SGHRS and CDR2 YFSETQ. CDR3: CASSPSSGFEQFF. CDR3 bases: TGCGCCAGCAGCCCATCTAGCGGGTTTGAGCAGTTCTTC.

In this sample, this clone turned up once. The CDR3 nucleotides read TGTGCCATCAGAGGGGGACAGGGGGCTGGAGCTTTCTTT. It encodes CAIRGGQGAGAFF. The chain joins TRBV10-3 to TRBJ1-1, with TRBD1 matching over 12 bases. This CDR3 has 13 amino acids. V lost 6 bases, J lost 10 bases, and 6 bases stayed unmatched. Per germline, CDR1 ENHRY and CDR2 SYGVKD.

The chain links TRBV19 to TRBJ1-1, with D perhaps matching TRBD1 (6 bases). This CDR3 spans 14 amino acids. Germline V gene data show CDR1 as LNHDA and CDR2 as SQIVND (reference sequence). V was pared by 5 bases and J by 4 bases, with 14 bases between. The CDR3 sequence: CASSHTQGTTEAFF. DNA for the CDR3: TGTGCCAGTAGTCATACACAGGGAACCACTGAAGCTTTCTTT.